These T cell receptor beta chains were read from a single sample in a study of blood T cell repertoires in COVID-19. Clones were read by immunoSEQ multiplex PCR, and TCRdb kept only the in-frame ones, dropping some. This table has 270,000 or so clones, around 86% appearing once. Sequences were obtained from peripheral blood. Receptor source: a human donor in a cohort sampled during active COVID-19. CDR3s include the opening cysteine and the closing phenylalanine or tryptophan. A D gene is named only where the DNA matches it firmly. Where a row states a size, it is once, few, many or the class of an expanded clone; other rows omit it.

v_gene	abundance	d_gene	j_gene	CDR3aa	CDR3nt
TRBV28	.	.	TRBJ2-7	CASSLPRGAYEQYF	TGTGCCAGCAGTTTGCCCAGGGGGGCCTACGAGCAGTACTTC
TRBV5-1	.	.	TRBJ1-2	CASSSYPDSNYGYTF	TGCGCCAGCAGCTCATACCCGGACAGCAACTATGGCTACACCTTC
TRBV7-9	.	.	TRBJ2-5	CASTSVRRETQYF	TGTGCCAGCACCTCTGTGAGGAGGGAGACCCAGTACTTC
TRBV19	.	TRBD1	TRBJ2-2	CASQGAGELFF	TGTGCCAGTCAGGGGGCCGGGGAGCTGTTTTTT
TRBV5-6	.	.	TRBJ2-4	CASSRGVIQYF	TGTGCCAGCAGTCGGGGAGTCATTCAGTACTTC
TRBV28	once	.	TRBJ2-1	CASSRLTVQASNEQFF	TGTGCCAGCAGCCGATTAACAGTCCAAGCCTCCAATGAGCAGTTCTTC
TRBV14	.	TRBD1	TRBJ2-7	CASSPRDRLDVYEQYF	TGTGCCAGCAGCCCCCGGGACAGGTTGGATGTCTACGAGCAGTACTTC
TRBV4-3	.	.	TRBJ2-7	CASSQYTGGDF	TGCGCCAGCAGCCAATATACAGGGGGGGACTTC
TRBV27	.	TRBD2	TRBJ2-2	CASSFSGGVGTGELFF	TGTGCCAGCAGTTTTAGCGGGGGGGTGGGAACCGGGGAGCTGTTTTTT
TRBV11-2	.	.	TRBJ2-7	CASSLLESIGEYF	TGTGCCAGCAGCTTATTAGAGTCAATAGGGGAGTACTTC
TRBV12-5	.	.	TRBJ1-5	CASGLWGRGNQPQHF	TGTGCTAGTGGTTTGTGGGGCAGGGGCAATCAGCCCCAGCATTTT
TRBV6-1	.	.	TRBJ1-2	CASSEYRAANYGYTF	TGTGCCAGCAGTGAATACAGGGCGGCTAACTATGGCTACACCTTC
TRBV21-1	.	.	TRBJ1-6	CASDGTLNSPLHF	TGTGCCTCAGACGGGACTTTAAATTCACCCCTCCACTTT
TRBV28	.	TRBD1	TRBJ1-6	CASNPEGTGRSSPLHF	TGTGCCAGCAACCCCGAGGGGACAGGGCGTAGTTCACCCCTCCACTTT
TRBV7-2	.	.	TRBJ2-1	CASRNGVLGEQFF	TGTGCCAGCAGAAACGGAGTACTGGGTGAGCAGTTCTTC
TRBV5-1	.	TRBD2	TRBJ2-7	CASSLGTSGTYEQYF	TGCGCCAGCAGCCTAGGGACTAGCGGAACCTACGAGCAGTACTTC
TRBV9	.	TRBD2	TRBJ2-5	CASSVRGDYGETQYF	TGTGCCAGCAGCGTAAGAGGGGACTACGGGGAGACCCAGTACTTC
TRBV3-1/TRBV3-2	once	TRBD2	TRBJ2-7	CASSRGTSGGISSYEQYF	TGTGCCAGCAGCCGCGGGACTAGCGGGGGGATAAGCTCCTACGAGCAGTACTTC
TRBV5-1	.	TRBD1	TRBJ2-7	CASSLGDRYYEQYF	TGCGCCAGCAGCTTGGGGGACAGATACTACGAGCAGTACTTC
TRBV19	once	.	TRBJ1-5	CASNSQGGQPQHF	TGTGCCAGTAACTCCCAGGGAGGACAGCCCCAGCATTTT
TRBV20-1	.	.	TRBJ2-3	CSASRQGSTDTQYF	TGCAGTGCTAGTAGGCAGGGCAGCACAGATACGCAGTATTTT
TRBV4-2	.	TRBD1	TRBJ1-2	CASSHTLADRGVSVSGYTF	TGTGCCAGCAGCCATACCCTGGCGGACAGGGGGGTTTCGGTTTCTGGCTACACCTTC
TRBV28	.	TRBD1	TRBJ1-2	CASDQYRDRRAYGYTF	TGTGCCAGCGACCAATATAGGGACAGGAGAGCCTATGGCTACACCTTC
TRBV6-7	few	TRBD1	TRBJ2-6	CASSYSRTGGAGGANVLTF	TGTGCCAGCAGTTACTCCCGGACAGGGGGCGCGGGTGGGGCCAACGTCCTGACTTTC
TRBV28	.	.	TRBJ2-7	CASEGSSAYEQYF	TGTGCCAGCGAAGGATCTAGCGCTTACGAGCAGTACTTC
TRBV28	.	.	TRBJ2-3	CASQGGVGDTQYF	TGTGCCAGCCAGGGCGGAGTGGGAGATACGCAGTATTTT
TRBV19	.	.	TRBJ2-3	CASRKGAVTDTQYF	TGTGCCAGCCGGAAGGGAGCGGTCACAGATACGCAGTATTTT
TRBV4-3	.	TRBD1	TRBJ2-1	CASRLQGANNEQFF	TGCGCCAGCAGGTTACAGGGGGCTAACAATGAGCAGTTCTTC
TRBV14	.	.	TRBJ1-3	CASSQVEGAGNTIYF	TGTGCCAGCAGCCAAGTAGAGGGAGCAGGAAACACCATATATTTT
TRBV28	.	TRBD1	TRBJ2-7	CASSLTGGSYEQYF	TGTGCCAGCAGTCTGACAGGGGGCTCCTACGAGCAGTACTTC
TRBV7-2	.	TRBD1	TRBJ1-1	CASSLAQGSTEAFF	TGTGCCAGCAGCTTAGCACAGGGGAGCACTGAAGCTTTCTTT
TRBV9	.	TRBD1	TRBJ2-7	CASSVWDSTYEQYF	TGTGCCAGCAGCGTATGGGACAGCACCTACGAGCAGTACTTC
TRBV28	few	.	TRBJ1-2	CASSSLTGPNYGYTF	TGTGCCAGCAGTTCTTTGACAGGACCTAACTATGGCTACACCTTC
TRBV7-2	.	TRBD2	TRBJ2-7	CASSHSSGSYEQYF	TGTGCCAGCAGCCACTCTAGCGGCTCCTACGAGCAGTACTTC
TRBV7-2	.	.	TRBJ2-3	CASSLRTNTDTQYF	TGTGCCAGCAGCCTTCGGACAAACACAGATACGCAGTATTTT
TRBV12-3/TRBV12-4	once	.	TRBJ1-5	CASSFGAQPQHF	TGTGCCAGCAGTTTTGGGGCCCAGCCCCAGCATTTT
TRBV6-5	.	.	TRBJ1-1	CASNRGGANTEAFF	TGTGCCAGCAATAGGGGGGGGGCCAACACTGAAGCTTTCTTT